Each of the 2 T cell receptor beta chains below was sequenced from the same sample in a study of cytomegalovirus exposure and HLA in healthy donors. The study ran its PCR with 60 Vbeta and 13 Jbeta primers. Profiled with immunoSEQ multiplex PCR; TCRdb holds only in-frame clones, not every one. This table holds under 200,000 clones, 80% found once. The sample consisted of PBMCs. The source is a man aged 35-49 years in good health and CMV-seronegative.

The rearrangement joins TRBV6-6 to TRBJ2-7, with TRBD1 as a possible D gene (6 bases). CDR1 and CDR2 from the germline V gene are MNHNY and SVGAGI (reference sequence). CDR3 length equals 12 residues. V lost 4 bases to trimming and J lost 6 bases, with 10 bases between them. The CDR3: CASSFGQFEQYF. In DNA, the CDR3 is TGTGCCAGCAGTTTCGGACAGTTCGAGCAGTACTTC.

The chain couples TRBV30 to TRBJ1-2, with 8 bases fitting TRBD1. The CDR3 totals 14 residues. Losses at the gene ends were 0 bases for V and 6 bases for J; bases not matched to a gene: 6. Germline values: CDR1 GTSNPN, CDR2 SVGIG (reference sequence). As DNA, the CDR3 is TGTGCCTGGAGTGTCTTTCAGGGGGCGAATGGCTACACCTTC. It yields the protein CAWSVFQGANGYTF.